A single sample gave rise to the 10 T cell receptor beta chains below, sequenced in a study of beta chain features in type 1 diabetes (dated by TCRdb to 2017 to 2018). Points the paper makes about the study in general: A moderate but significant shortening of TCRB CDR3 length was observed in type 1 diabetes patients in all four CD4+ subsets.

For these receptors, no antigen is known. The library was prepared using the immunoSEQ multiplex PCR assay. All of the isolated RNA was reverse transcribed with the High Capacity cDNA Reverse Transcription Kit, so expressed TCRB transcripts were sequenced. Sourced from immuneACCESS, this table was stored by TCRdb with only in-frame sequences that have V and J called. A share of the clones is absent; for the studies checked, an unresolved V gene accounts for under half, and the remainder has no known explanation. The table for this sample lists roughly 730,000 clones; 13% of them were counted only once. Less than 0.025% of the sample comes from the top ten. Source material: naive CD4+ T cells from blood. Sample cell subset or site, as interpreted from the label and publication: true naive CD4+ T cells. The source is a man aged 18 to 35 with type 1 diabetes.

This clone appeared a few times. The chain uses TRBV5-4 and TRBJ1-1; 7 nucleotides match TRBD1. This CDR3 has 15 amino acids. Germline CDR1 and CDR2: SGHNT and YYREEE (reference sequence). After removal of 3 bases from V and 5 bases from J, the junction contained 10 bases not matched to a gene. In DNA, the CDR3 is TGTGCCAGCAGCTCCCCGTTGACAGGGAATACTGAAGCTTTCTTT. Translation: CASSSPLTGNTEAFF.

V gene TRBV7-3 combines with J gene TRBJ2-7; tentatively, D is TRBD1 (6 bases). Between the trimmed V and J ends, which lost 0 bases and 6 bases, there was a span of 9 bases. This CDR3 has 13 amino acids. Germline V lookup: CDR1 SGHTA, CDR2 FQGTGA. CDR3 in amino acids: CASSLTRGGEQYF. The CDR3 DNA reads TGTGCCAGCAGCTTAACCCGAGGGGGCGAGCAGTACTTC.

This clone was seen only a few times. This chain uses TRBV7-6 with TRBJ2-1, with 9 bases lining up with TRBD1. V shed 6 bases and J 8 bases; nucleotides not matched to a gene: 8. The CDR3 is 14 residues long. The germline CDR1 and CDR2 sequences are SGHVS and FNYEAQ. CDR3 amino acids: CASSHGQGHDEQFF. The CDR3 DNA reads TGTGCCAGCAGTCACGGACAGGGGCACGATGAGCAGTTCTTC.

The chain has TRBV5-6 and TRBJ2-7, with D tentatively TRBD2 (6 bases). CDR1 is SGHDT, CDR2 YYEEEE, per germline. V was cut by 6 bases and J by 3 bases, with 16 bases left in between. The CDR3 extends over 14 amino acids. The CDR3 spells CASTLGSGVYEQYF. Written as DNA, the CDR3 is TGTGCCAGCACCCTGGGGTCGGGAGTCTACGAGCAGTACTTC.

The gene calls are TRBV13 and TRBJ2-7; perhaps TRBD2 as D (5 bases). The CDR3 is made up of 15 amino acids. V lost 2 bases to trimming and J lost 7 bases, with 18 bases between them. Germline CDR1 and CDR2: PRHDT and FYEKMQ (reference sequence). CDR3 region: CASSLRVTPGKEQYF. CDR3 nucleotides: TGTGCCAGCAGCTTAAGGGTGACGCCGGGGAAGGAGCAGTACTTC.

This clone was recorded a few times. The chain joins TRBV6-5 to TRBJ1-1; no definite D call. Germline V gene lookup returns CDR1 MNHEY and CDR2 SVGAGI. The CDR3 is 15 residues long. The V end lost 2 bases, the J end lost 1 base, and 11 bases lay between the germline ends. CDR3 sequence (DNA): TGTGCCAGCAGTTACCCCCCTCCGGGGAACACTGAAGCTTTCTTT. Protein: CASSYPPPGNTEAFF.

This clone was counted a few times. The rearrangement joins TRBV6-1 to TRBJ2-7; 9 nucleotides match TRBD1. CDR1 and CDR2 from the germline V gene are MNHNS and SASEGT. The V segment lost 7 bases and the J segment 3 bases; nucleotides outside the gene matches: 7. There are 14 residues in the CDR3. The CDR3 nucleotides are TGTGCCAGCACCTCCGGGACAGGGCTCTACGAGCAGTACTTC. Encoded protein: CASTSGTGLYEQYF.

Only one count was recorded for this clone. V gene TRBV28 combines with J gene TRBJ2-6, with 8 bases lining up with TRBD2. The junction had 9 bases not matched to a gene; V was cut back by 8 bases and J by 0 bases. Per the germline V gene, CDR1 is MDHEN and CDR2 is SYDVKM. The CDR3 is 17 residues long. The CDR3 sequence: CASLAGTTISGANVLTF. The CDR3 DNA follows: TGTGCCAGCCTAGCGGGCACTACCATCTCTGGGGCCAACGTCCTGACTTTC.

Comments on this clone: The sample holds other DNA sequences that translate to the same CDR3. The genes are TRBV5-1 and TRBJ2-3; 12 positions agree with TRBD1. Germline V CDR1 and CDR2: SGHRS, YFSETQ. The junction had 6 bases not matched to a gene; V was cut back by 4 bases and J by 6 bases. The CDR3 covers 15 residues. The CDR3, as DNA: TGCGCCAGCAGCCCGGGGACAGGGGGCGGCGATACGCAGTATTTT. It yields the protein CASSPGTGGGDTQYF.

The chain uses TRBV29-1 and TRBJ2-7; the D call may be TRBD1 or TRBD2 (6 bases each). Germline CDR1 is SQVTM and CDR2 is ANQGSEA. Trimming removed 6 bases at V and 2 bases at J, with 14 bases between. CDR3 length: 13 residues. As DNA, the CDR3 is TGCAGCGTCTCCGAGGGGGGCGCCTACGAGCAGTACTTC. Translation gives CSVSEGGAYEQYF.